The present entry profiles one T cell receptor beta chain with its context. The PCR employed 60 Vbeta primers together with 13 Jbeta primers. Repertoires were generated with immunoSEQ multiplex PCR, while TCRdb's copy carries only in-frame clones and drops some. This sample has some 96,000 clones, with 64% found just once. The data originate from a study of cytomegalovirus exposure and HLA in healthy donors. As for the study in general: Earlier results showed approximately 120 million unique TCR beta sequences derived from some 190 million T cells.

Trimming stripped 1 base from V and 1 base from J, with 7 bases between. The CDR3 runs to 14 residues. Germline V gene lookup returns CDR1 MNHNS and CDR2 SASEGT. This TCR came from a man aged 55 to 70 in good health and CMV-seronegative. The gene calls are TRBV6-1 and TRBJ1-1; a possible D gene is TRBD1 (5 bases). Sequencing was performed on PBMCs. The CDR3 protein is CASSEGTGNTEAFF. CDR3 bases: TGTGCCAGCAGTGAAGGAACAGGGAACACTGAAGCTTTCTTT.